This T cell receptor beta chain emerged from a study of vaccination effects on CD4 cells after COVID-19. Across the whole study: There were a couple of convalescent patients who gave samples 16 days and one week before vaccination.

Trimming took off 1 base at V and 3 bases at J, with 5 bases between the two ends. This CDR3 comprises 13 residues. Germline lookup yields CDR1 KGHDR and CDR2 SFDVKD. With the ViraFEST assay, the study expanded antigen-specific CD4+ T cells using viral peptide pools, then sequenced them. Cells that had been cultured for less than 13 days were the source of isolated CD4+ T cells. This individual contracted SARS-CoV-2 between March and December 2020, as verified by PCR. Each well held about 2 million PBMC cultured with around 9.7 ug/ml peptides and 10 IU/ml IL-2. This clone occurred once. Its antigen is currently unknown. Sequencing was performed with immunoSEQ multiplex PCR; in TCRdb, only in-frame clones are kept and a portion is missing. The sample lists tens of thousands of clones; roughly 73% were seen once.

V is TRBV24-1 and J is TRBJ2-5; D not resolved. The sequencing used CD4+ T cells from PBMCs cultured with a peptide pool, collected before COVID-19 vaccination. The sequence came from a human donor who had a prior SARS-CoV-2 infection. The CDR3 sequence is CATSDFYKETQYF. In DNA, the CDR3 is TGTGCCACCAGTGATTTCTATAAAGAGACCCAGTACTTC.